This note documents a single T cell receptor beta chain sequence. Its antigen is not known. The entry originates in a study of CD8 T cells in ankylosing spondylitis. Study-level points and caveats: Blood from ankylosing spondylitis patients appeared to carry a characteristic roughly eight-variant TCR beta motif.

5'-RACE, quantitative and with molecular barcodes, yielded the TCR beta libraries. One entry per CDR3 protein results from TCRdb running MiXCR on the 5' RACE reads. The sample shows fewer than 400,000 distinct CDR3 sequences, roughly 8% of them seen only once. The CDR3 contains 13 residues. This TCR came from a male donor with ankylosing spondylitis. The sequencing sample was made of blood, either unsorted or a sorted T cell fraction (not recorded which). The gene calls are TRBV21-1 and TRBJ1-1. TRBV21-1 is flagged as a pseudogene. This CDR3 is CASPKVDVPEAFF. The CDR3 DNA sequence: TGTGCCAGCCCCAAGGTGGACGTCCCTGAAGCTTTCTTT.